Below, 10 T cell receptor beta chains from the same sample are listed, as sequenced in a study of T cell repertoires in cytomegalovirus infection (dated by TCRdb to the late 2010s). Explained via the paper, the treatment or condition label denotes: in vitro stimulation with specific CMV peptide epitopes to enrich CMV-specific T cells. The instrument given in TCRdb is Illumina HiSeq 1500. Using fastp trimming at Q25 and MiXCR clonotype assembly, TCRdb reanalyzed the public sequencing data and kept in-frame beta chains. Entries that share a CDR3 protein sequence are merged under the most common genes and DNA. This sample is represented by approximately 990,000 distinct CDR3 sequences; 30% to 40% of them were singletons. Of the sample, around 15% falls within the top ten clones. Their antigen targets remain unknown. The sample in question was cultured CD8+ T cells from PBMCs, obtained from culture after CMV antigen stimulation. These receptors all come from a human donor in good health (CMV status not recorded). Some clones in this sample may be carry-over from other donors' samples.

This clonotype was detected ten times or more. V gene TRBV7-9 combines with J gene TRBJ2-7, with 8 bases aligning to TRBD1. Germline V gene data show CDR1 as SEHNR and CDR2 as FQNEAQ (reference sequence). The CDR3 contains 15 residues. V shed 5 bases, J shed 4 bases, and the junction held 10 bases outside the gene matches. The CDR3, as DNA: TGTGCCAGCAGCCATTGGATGACAGGGGTGTACGAGCAGTACGTC. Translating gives CASSHWMTGVYEQYV.

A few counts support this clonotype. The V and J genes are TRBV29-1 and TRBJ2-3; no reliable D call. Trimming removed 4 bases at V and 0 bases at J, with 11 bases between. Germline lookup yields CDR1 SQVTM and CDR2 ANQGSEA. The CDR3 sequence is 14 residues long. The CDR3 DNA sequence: TGCAGCGTTGTAGGCCAGACCAGCACAGATACGCAGTATTTT. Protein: CSVVGQTSTDTQYF.

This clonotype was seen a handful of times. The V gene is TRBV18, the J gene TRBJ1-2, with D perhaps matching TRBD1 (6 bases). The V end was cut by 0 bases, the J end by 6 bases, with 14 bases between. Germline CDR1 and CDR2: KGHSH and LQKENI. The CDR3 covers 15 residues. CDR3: CASSPPTPGVNGYTF. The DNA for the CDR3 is TGTGCCAGCTCACCACCGACACCAGGGGTCAATGGCTACACCTTC. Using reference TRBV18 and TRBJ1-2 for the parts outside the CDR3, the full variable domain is NAGVMQNPRHLVRRRGQEARLRCSPMKGHSHVYWYRQLPEEGLKFMVYLQKENIIDESGMPKERFSAEFPKEGPSILRIQQVVRGDSAAYFCASSPPTPGVNGYTFGSGTRLTVV.

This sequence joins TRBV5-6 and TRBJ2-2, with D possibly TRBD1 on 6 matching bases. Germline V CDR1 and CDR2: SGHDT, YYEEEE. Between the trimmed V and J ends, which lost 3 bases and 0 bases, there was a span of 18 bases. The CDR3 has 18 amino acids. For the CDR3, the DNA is TGTGCCAGCAGCTCAGTAGGCGCCGGGACACCGAACACCGGGGAGCTGTTTTTT. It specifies CASSSVGAGTPNTGELFF.

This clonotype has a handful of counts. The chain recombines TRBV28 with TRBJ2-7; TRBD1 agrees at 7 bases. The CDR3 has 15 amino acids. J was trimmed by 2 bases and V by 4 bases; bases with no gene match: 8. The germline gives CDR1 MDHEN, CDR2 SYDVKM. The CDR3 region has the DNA TGTGCCAGCAGTTCCTCACGGGACAGTACCTACGAGCAGTACGTC. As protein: CASSSSRDSTYEQYV.

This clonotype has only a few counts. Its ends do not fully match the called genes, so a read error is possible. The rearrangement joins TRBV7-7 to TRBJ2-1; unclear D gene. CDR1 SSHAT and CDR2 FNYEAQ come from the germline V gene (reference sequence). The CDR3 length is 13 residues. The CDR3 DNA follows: TGTGCTAGCAGCTCCATACAGCACAATGAGCAGTTCTTC. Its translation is CASSSIQHNEQFF.

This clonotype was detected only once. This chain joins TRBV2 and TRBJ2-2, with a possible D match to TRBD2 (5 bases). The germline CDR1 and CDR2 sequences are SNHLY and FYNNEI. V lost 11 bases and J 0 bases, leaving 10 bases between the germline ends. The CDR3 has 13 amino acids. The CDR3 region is CAWGDSNTGELFF. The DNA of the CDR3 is TGTGCCTGGGGAGATTCGAACACCGGGGAGCTGTTTTTT.

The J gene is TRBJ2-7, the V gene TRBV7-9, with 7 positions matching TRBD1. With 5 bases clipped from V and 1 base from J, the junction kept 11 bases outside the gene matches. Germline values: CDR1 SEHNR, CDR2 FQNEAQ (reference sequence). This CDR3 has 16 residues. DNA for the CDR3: TGTGCCAGCAGCGCGCAATACAGGGGAGTGTCCTACGAGCAGTACTTC. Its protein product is CASSAQYRGVSYEQYF.

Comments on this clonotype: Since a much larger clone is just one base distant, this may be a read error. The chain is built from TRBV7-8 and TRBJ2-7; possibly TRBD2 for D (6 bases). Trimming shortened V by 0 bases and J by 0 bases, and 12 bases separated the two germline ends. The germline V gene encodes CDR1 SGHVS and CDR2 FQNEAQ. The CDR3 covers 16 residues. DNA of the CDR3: TGTGCCAGCAGCTTAGCGCGGGGTGCTGTCTCCTACGAGCAGTACTTC. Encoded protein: CASSLARGAVSYEQYF.

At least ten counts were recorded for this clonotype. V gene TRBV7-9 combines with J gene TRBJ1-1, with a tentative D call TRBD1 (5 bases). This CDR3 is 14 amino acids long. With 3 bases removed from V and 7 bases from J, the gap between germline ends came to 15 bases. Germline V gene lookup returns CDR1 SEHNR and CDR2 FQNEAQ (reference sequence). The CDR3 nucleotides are TGTGCCAGCAGCTTCTCCCAGGGTAAGGATGAAGCTTTCTTT. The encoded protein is CASSFSQGKDEAFF. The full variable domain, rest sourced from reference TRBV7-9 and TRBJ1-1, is DTGVSQNPRHKITKRGQNVTFRCDPISEHNRLYWYRQTLGQGPEFLTYFQNEAQLEKSRLLSDRFSAERPKGSFSTLEIQRTEQGDSAMYLCASSFSQGKDEAFFGQGTRLTVV.